Here is one TCR beta chain with its context. Its target antigen remains unknown. Per-nucleotide qualities are absent, and no much larger clonotype sits a single base away. This specimen's time point label, interpreted: baseline before first vaccination. Vaccinee samples came from UK trials COV001 and COV002, including a single-blind randomized controlled phase 2/3 trial of AZD1222 (ChAdOx1 nCoV-19) in healthy adults. For TCRbeta chain sequencing, PBMC samples were collected from trial participants at day 0 and at day 28 after the second dose. This record belongs to a study of T cell responses to AZD1222 COVID-19 vaccine listed by TCRdb under 2021. Concerning the study at large: Because spike-specific TCR depth and breadth did not differ between the two schedules, AZD1222 recipients who got a second dose at roughly 4 weeks were pooled with those who got a second dose at roughly 12 weeks. A total of more than 230 trial participants underwent TCR sequencing, of whom about 210 received two doses of AZD1222 and about 25 received two doses of the MenACWY control vaccine. Trial participants were enrolled by age into 18-55, 56-69 and 70-plus year subgroups, with about 150, 28 and 57 TCR-sequenced participants respectively. Overall results and qualifications from the work: Conclusions about previously exposed vaccinees are limited, since just 5 or 6 AZD1222 recipients were seropositive for SARS-CoV-2 at baseline. No day 14 peak-response samples were available, so repertoires were characterized only after the peak T cell response. The vaccine-associated CD4 TCRs covered the entire spike protein, and the dominant responses fell in regions 160-218 and 743-854. In the small 56-69-year group, the increase in depth fell short of significance, most likely because of low power. Participants were mostly white British, with more females than males. The authors suggested clonal diversity may have been underestimated. A significant rise in spike-specific TCR breadth and depth was observed after two AZD1222 doses relative to day 0 and relative to MenACWY recipients. Reportedly, almost half of the unique spike-specific TCRs recognized epitopes lying outside the regions that are mutated in the B.1.351 and B.1.1.7 variants.

The CDR3, from cysteine to phenylalanine, totals 13 residues. The sequence is cut down to CDR3 DNA, 39 bases in frame from base 1. V is pared back by 8 bases and J by 5 bases, with 15 bases lying between the germline termini. CDR1 is given as LNHDA and CDR2 as SQIVND, both from the germline V gene (reference sequence). The CDR3 regions of human TCRbeta chains were analyzed by immunosequencing. As for the original processing: TCRs in the repertoires were compared against a reference library of SARS-CoV-2-specific TCRs that had been generated with the MIRA antigen-specificity platform. Breadth was defined as the fraction of unique TCRs that were SARS-CoV-2-associated, and depth was defined as the fraction of total T cells that were SARS-CoV-2-associated. Each spike-specific TCR was assigned to its reactive spike region and to a CD4 or CD8 class using the MIRA data. Log10-transformed breadth and depth values were compared by one-way ANOVA with Sidak's multiple comparisons tests. TCRdb obtained this table from immuneACCESS and retained in-frame rearrangements with V and J assigned. These tables miss some clones; where compared with another copy, unresolved V genes account for less than half of the shortfall, and the remainder is unexplained. For V, J and clone size, that table is used; D and trimming come from the DNA. This sample is represented by 180,000 or so clones; roughly 92% of them were singletons. The ten largest clonotypes hold approximately 0.6% of the sample.

The sequences come from peripheral blood, collected on day 0 of AZD1222 vaccination. The receptor chain draws on TRBV19 and TRBJ1-1, with the identity of the D gene unclear. The sequence was collected from an adult in good health. The DNA reads TGTGCCAGTCGACAACCCAAAGGGACTGAAGCTTTCTTT. The encoded protein is CASRQPKGTEAFF. Full variable domain (CDR3 extended with the reference TRBV19 and TRBJ1-1 proteins): DGGITQSPKYLFRKEGQNVTLSCEQNLNHDAMYWYRQDPGQGLRLIYYSQIVNDFQKGDIAEGYSVSREKKESFPLTVTSAQKNPTAFYLCASRQPKGTEAFFGQGTRLTVV.